These T cell receptor beta chains were read from a single sample in a study of blood T cell repertoires in COVID-19. The repertoire was sequenced with immunoSEQ multiplex PCR; TCRdb's copy has only in-frame clones and lacks some. Among about 170,000 clones listed, about 86% were seen once. The sequencing sample was made of peripheral blood. All receptors come from a young man with active or convalescent COVID-19. The CDR3 runs from the conserved cysteine through the conserved F or W. A D gene is named only where the DNA matches it firmly. Size values are once, few and many counts, or a class for expanded clones, and some rows have none.

v_call	clone_size	d_call	j_call	cdr3_nt	cdr3_aa
TRBV24-1	.	TRBD2	TRBJ2-1	TGTGCCACCAGTGGGGCTAGCGGGCTATACAATGAGCAGTTCTTC	CATSGASGLYNEQFF
TRBV28	.	.	TRBJ1-5	TGTGCCAGCAGTTCCCTACTAACTGAAAGTAATCAGCCCCAGCATTTT	CASSSLLTESNQPQHF
TRBV24-1	.	.	TRBJ2-5	TGTGCCACCAGTGATCCATCGCTAGGGACCCAGTACTTC	CATSDPSLGTQYF
TRBV9	.	TRBD2	TRBJ2-1	TGTGCCAGCAGCGAAACTACTAGCGGGGCCGACAATGAGCAGTTCTTC	CASSETTSGADNEQFF
TRBV29-1	.	TRBD2	TRBJ2-7	TGCAGCGTTGTTAGCGGGAGGGCGTCACAGAAAGTTGAGCAGTACTTC	CSVVSGRASQKVEQYF
TRBV28	once	.	TRBJ2-4	TGTGCCAGCAGATCGGGACAAACCCTAGCCAAAAACATTCAGTACTTC	CASRSGQTLAKNIQYF
TRBV7-9	.	.	TRBJ1-1	TGTGCCAGCAGCTTAGAGGCGTCAGGGCCGAACTCGGTCACTGAAGCTTTCTTT	CASSLEASGPNSVTEAFF
TRBV9	.	.	TRBJ2-1	TGTGCCAGCAATGGGGGGACGATTTACAATGAGCAGTTCTTC	CASNGGTIYNEQFF
TRBV5-4	.	TRBD2	TRBJ2-2	TGTGCCAGCAAGTACGGCGGGGGAGCGAACACCGGGGAGCTGTTTTTT	CASKYGGGANTGELFF
TRBV5-1	.	.	TRBJ1-3	TGCGCCAGCAGCTTGGACAGCTCTGGAAACACCATATATTTT	CASSLDSSGNTIYF
TRBV10-2	.	.	TRBJ1-5	TGCGCCAGCAGTCAGATCTCCACAGGGTACAACCAGCCCCAGCATTTT	CASSQISTGYNQPQHF
TRBV2	.	TRBD2	TRBJ2-3	TGTGCCAGCAGTTCTAGCGGGGGGGCCTCGGCCATAAATACGCAGTATTTT	CASSSSGGASAINTQYF
TRBV6-1	.	TRBD1	TRBJ1-2	TGTGCCAGCAGTGAACAGGACAGGGGTCCCTATGGCTACACCTTC	CASSEQDRGPYGYTF
TRBV7-2	once	TRBD2	TRBJ2-2	TGTGCCAGCAGCTTATGGGCGGGAGGTACGAACACCGGGGAGCTGTTTTTT	CASSLWAGGTNTGELFF
TRBV20-1	.	TRBD2	TRBJ2-5	TGCAGTGCTAGTCGGCGGGAGTTCAAGACCCAGTACTTC	CSASRREFKTQYF
TRBV27	once	.	TRBJ1-6	TGTGCCAGCAGTTTATGGGGGGGCGGAAATTCACCCCTCCACTTT	CASSLWGGGNSPLHF
TRBV27	.	.	TRBJ2-2	TGTGCCAGCAGTTTATACCAGGGGACCCTCCGGAACACCGGGGAGCTGTTTTTT	CASSLYQGTLRNTGELFF
TRBV18	.	.	TRBJ1-2	TGTGCCAGCTCACCATGGCCAGGGCCAGCTAACTATGGCTACACCTTC	CASSPWPGPANYGYTF
TRBV13	.	.	TRBJ1-6	TGTGCCAGCAGCTTAGGGGGACGGGGGACGTGGAATTCACCCCTCCACTTT	CASSLGGRGTWNSPLHF
TRBV7-9	.	TRBD1	TRBJ1-1	TGTGCCAGCAGCAACATACACAGGGGGATGAACACTGAAGCTTTCTTT	CASSNIHRGMNTEAFF
TRBV7-2	.	TRBD2	TRBJ2-1	TGTGCCAGCAGCCCTTTAGCGGGAGGCCGTTATAATGAGCAGTTCTTC	CASSPLAGGRYNEQFF
TRBV5-1	.	TRBD1	TRBJ1-1	TGCGCCAGCAGCTTGGAGGAGGCAGGGGGCTGGACTGAAGCTTTCTTT	CASSLEEAGGWTEAFF
TRBV7-9	few	.	TRBJ1-5	TGTGCCAGCAGCTTATGGCACAGCAGATATAGCAATCAGCCCCAGCATTTT	CASSLWHSRYSNQPQHF
TRBV6-5	many	.	TRBJ1-5	TGTGCCAGCAGTCTTGGCCCCGGGGGCAATCAGCCCCAGCATTTT	CASSLGPGGNQPQHF
TRBV7-9	.	.	TRBJ1-1	TGTGCCAGCAGCCTTTTTGGGGACACGAACACTGAAGCTTTCTTT	CASSLFGDTNTEAFF
TRBV24-1	.	TRBD1	TRBJ1-2	TGTGCCACCAGTGATTGGGACAGGGGGATAGGCTACACCTTC	CATSDWDRGIGYTF
TRBV19	.	TRBD1	TRBJ1-1	TGTGCCAGTATAGGGTGGGACAGGTCGAACACTGAAGCTTTCTTT	CASIGWDRSNTEAFF
TRBV27	.	.	TRBJ1-6	TGTGCCAGCAGTTTATCGGGGGGAGGGAGCTCCTATAATTCACCCCTCCACTTT	CASSLSGGGSSYNSPLHF
TRBV7-6	.	TRBD1	TRBJ2-3	TGTGCCAGCAGCTTAGTCGGCCAGGGGGAGACAGATACGCAGTATTTT	CASSLVGQGETDTQYF
TRBV2	.	.	TRBJ1-6	TGTGCCAGCAGTGAAAGAGACACCGAACCCCTCCACTTT	CASSERDTEPLHF
TRBV20-1	.	.	TRBJ1-2	TGCAGTGCCCTACCCGGCGGGGGCTACACCTTC	CSALPGGGYTF
TRBV5-4	.	TRBD2	TRBJ2-2	TGTGCCAGCAGCTTTGTGGGAGGGCCCGGCGGGGAGCTGTTTTTT	CASSFVGGPGGELFF
TRBV4-1	.	.	TRBJ1-4	TGCGCCAGCAGCCAAGCCCTTCGAGGTCTAGGTGAAAAACTGTTTTTT	CASSQALRGLGEKLFF
TRBV5-1	once	.	TRBJ2-1	TGCGCCAGCAGCTTTCAAGAGCGGGCGAACAATGAGCAGTTCTTC	CASSFQERANNEQFF
TRBV9	.	TRBD1	TRBJ2-1	TGTGCCAGCAGCTCCCAGGGGGCCTCCTACAATGAGCAGTTCTTC	CASSSQGASYNEQFF
TRBV21-1	.	.	TRBJ2-2	TGTGCCAGCAGCAAAGGGGGGACTCCCTACGGGGAGCTGTTTTTT	CASSKGGTPYGELFF
TRBV6-1	.	.	TRBJ2-1	TGTGCCAGCAGTGGCAGGGGCTTCCTCCCCTCCTACAATGAGCAGTTCTTC	CASSGRGFLPSYNEQFF
TRBV7-9	.	.	TRBJ2-5	TGTGCCAGCAGCTTAGCCCAGGGTACCTTTGGATGGACCCAGTACTTC	CASSLAQGTFGWTQYF
TRBV7-7	.	TRBD2	TRBJ2-3	TGTGCTAGCAGCCCTAACCAGCGGGGGGCCCACACAGATACGCAGTATTTT	CASSPNQRGAHTDTQYF
TRBV6-2/TRBV6-3	.	.	TRBJ1-5	TGTGCCAGCAGTTACGGGGGGAATCAGCCCCAGCATTTT	CASSYGGNQPQHF
TRBV7-3	few	TRBD1	TRBJ1-2	TGTGCCAGCAGCCGTGGACAGGTCTATGGCTACACCTTC	CASSRGQVYGYTF
TRBV5-6	.	.	TRBJ1-5	TGTGCCAGCAGCTTGGGGTCCAGGGTCGGGCAGCCCCAGCATTTT	CASSLGSRVGQPQHF
TRBV19	.	TRBD1	TRBJ1-5	TGTGCCAGAACTACCGGGACAGGGGGCGCGGCTGGGGTCCATGCTCAGCCCCAGCATTTT	CARTTGTGGAAGVHAQPQHF
TRBV5-4	once	.	TRBJ1-6	TGTGCCAGCAGCTACCTACACAGCGGATCTAATTCACCCCTCCACTTT	CASSYLHSGSNSPLHF
TRBV28	.	.	TRBJ1-6	TGTGCCAGCAGTTTCGTTCCACCCCTCCACTTT	CASSFVPPLHF
TRBV29-1	.	.	TRBJ1-2	TGCAGCGTTTGGGCCCAAGGACAGAACAAACCTAACTATGGCTACACCTTC	CSVWAQGQNKPNYGYTF
TRBV7-2	.	TRBD2	TRBJ2-3	TGTGCCAGCAGCTTAGCAGTAGCGGGAGCGGCAGATACGCAGTATTTT	CASSLAVAGAADTQYF
TRBV9	once	TRBD1	TRBJ1-1	TGTGCCAGCAGCGCAGAAATACAGGGGAGGGCTTTCTTT	CASSAEIQGRAFF
TRBV11-2	.	TRBD1	TRBJ1-2	TGTGCCAGCGAACCAGGGGGCGGCTATGGCTACACCTTC	CASEPGGGYGYTF
TRBV6-5	once	.	TRBJ1-2	TGTGCCAGCAGTTACCAAACAGGGCCGGAGGGCTACACCTTC	CASSYQTGPEGYTF
TRBV19	.	.	TRBJ2-5	TGTGCCAGTAGTATAGACCTGGACAGCCAAGAGACCCAGTACTTC	CASSIDLDSQETQYF
TRBV5-1	.	TRBD2	TRBJ2-3	TGCGCCAGCAGCTCACTAGCGGGGGGGCCAGATACGCAGTATTTT	CASSSLAGGPDTQYF
TRBV27	.	.	TRBJ1-4	TGTGCCAGCAGTTTACGTCCCGGGGGAAAACTGTTTTTT	CASSLRPGGKLFF
TRBV10-3	.	.	TRBJ1-5	TGTGCCATCGGCCAGGGGCGCAATCAGCCCCAGCATTTT	CAIGQGRNQPQHF
TRBV19	.	.	TRBJ2-3	TGTGCCAGTAGTACCCCAGGGAATAGTGGAGATACGCAGTATTTT	CASSTPGNSGDTQYF
TRBV27	.	TRBD2	TRBJ2-1	TGTGCCAGCAGTAGTACTAGCGGAAAATCCTACAATGAGCAGTTCTTC	CASSSTSGKSYNEQFF
TRBV6-5	.	.	TRBJ1-5	TGTGCCAGCAGGACAGGTTTGTGGGGCAATCAGCCCCAGCATTTT	CASRTGLWGNQPQHF